The clone carrying this TCR beta chain was observed a handful of times. As yet, its antigen is unknown. This specimen comes from a study of vaccination and CD4 T cells after COVID-19. The Oncomine TCR Beta short-read assay sequenced DNA from cultured CD4+ T cells. TCRdb processed the PCR reads anew with MiXCR; each CDR3 protein has one entry. The sample gives about 15,000 distinct CDR3 sequences, about four fifths of which show up once; roughly 9.1% is in the top ten. Treatment specified: roughly 11-day PBMC culture with coronavirus spike peptide pools or control peptides (ViraFEST assay). This CDR3 contains 14 residues. Trimming removed 4 bases from V and 4 bases from J; junction bases left unmatched: 4. Germline V gene data show CDR1 as LNHDA and CDR2 as SQIVND (reference sequence).

The specimen was CD4+ T cells from blood, cultured in vitro, collected after SARS-CoV-2 vaccination. The chain has TRBV19 and TRBJ1-2; 9 nucleotides agree with TRBD1. This TCR derives from a human donor who received a COVID-19 vaccine. CDR3 DNA: TGTGCCAGTAGTACACAGGGGGCCGGCTATGGCTACACCTTC. Amino acids: CASSTQGAGYGYTF.